These 14 T cell receptor beta chains were all obtained from the same sample, sequenced in a study of T cell changes during pregnancy in multiple sclerosis. Here immunoSEQ multiplex PCR was the method, and the copy in TCRdb shows in-frame clones only, minus some. Counted here are under 40,000 clones, roughly 90% occurring once; the ten biggest clones make up around 0.57%. The sample was CD4+ T cells from peripheral blood mononuclear cells, taken before pregnancy. The receptors here all came from a female donor with multiple sclerosis, enrolled in a pregnancy study.

The V call is TRBV19, the J call TRBJ1-5; no clear D gene. The germline V gene encodes CDR1 LNHDA and CDR2 SQIVND (reference sequence). Trimming pared 5 bases from V and 5 bases from J, leaving 7 bases between. The CDR3 has 12 amino acids. CDR3: CASSPLYQPQHF. Here the CDR3 DNA reads TGTGCCAGTAGTCCCCTGTATCAGCCCCAGCATTTT.

This clone turned up a few times. This chain uses TRBV5-6 with TRBJ1-1; 7 positions match TRBD1. The CDR3 totals 14 residues. J gave up 3 bases and V 4 bases, and 6 bases lay outside the gene matches. Germline CDR1 reads SGHDT; CDR2 reads YYEEEE. The CDR3 sequence: CASSVTGRDTEAFF. The CDR3 nucleotides read TGTGCCAGCAGCGTGACAGGGCGGGACACTGAAGCTTTCTTT.

V and J are TRBV7-9 and TRBJ2-2; no firm D call. The CDR3 covers 14 residues. Germline loops: CDR1 SEHNR, CDR2 FQNEAQ (reference sequence). Trimming took 1 base from V and 1 from J, leaving 4 bases between them. CDR3 bases: TGTGCCAGCAGCTTAGTACAGAACACCGGGGAGCTGTTTTTT. This sequence encodes CASSLVQNTGELFF.

V usage is TRBV23-1 and J usage is TRBJ1-6; D gene uncertain. TRBV23-1 is flagged as an ORF with uncertain function. The V and J ends lost 0 bases and 0 bases respectively, with 15 bases between them. The CDR3 is 19 residues long. CDR3 region: CASSQSGSSVSSYNSPLHF. DNA for the CDR3: TGCGCCAGCAGTCAATCCGGGTCGAGCGTAAGCTCCTATAATTCACCCCTCCACTTT.

The chain couples TRBV10-3 to TRBJ2-7; D gene ambiguous. The CDR3 covers 14 residues. Germline loops: CDR1 ENHRY, CDR2 SYGVKD. V lost 4 bases to trimming and J lost 5 bases, with 15 bases between them. CDR3 sequence reads: CAISALPLPHEQYF. CDR3 DNA sequence: TGTGCCATCAGTGCTCTACCTCTACCCCACGAGCAGTACTTC.

As concerns this clone: At one boundary the junction diverges from the germline segment, which might be a read error. The V gene is TRBV5-4, the J gene TRBJ2-5, with 9 bases aligning to TRBD2. Germline V gives CDR1 SGHNT, CDR2 YYREEE (reference sequence). The CDR3 totals 13 residues. The CDR3 nucleotides are TGTGCCAGCACCACTAGCGGGCAAGGGACCCAGTACTTC. Encoded protein: CASTTSGQGTQYF.

The rearrangement joins TRBV18 to TRBJ2-3, with 10 bases matching TRBD2. Germline CDR1 reads KGHSH; CDR2 reads LQKENI. CDR3 length: 18 residues. The V gene end was trimmed by 3 bases and the J gene end by 6 bases; junction bases not matched to a gene: 15. The CDR3 sequence is CASSPEVRSGGARDTQYF. CDR3 DNA sequence: TGTGCCAGCTCACCCGAAGTAAGGAGCGGGGGGGCCCGGGATACGCAGTATTTT.

In this sample, this clone turned up a few times. The chain uses TRBV30 and TRBJ2-3, with D uncertain. From germline, CDR1 is GTSNPN and CDR2 SVGIG (reference sequence). There are 14 residues in the CDR3. Trimming took 2 bases from V and 1 from J, leaving 10 bases between them. The CDR3 here is CAWSLGWGTDTQYF. The CDR3, as DNA: TGTGCCTGGAGTCTCGGGTGGGGCACAGATACGCAGTATTTT.

V and J are TRBV11-2 and TRBJ1-2; 7 bases align to TRBD1. Germline CDR1 SGHAT, CDR2 FQNNGV. This CDR3 comprises 18 residues. The trim removed 2 bases at V and 4 bases at J, leaving 16 bases unmatched. CDR3 bases: TGTGCCAGCAGCTTATGGGCCCGCCGGGACAGCTCCTCCTATGGCTACACCTTC. Translation gives CASSLWARRDSSSYGYTF.

The V gene is TRBV11-3, the J gene TRBJ1-4; 9 nucleotides agree with TRBD1. Trimming at V came to 5 bases and at J to 8 bases, leaving 6 bases not matched to a gene. The CDR3 has 14 amino acids. From germline, CDR1 is SGHNT and CDR2 YENEEA. The CDR3 bases are TGTGCCAGCAGCCACCGGGACAGGGACGAAAAACTGTTTTTT. Encoded protein: CASSHRDRDEKLFF.

This clone has only a few counts. V and J are TRBV10-3 and TRBJ1-1; no clear D gene. Germline V gene sequence: CDR1 ENHRY, CDR2 SYGVKD. The CDR3 loop spans 11 amino acids. V lost 10 bases and J lost 8, with 14 bases in between. CDR3 region: CATNGLIEAFF. Written as DNA, the CDR3 is TGTGCCACGAATGGACTAATCGAAGCTTTCTTT.

The gene calls are TRBV9 and TRBJ1-1; D unclear. The V and J ends lost 2 bases and 0 bases respectively, with 8 bases between them. Germline V gives CDR1 SGDLS, CDR2 YYNGEE. This CDR3 region has 14 residues. The CDR3 loop is CASSVAGLNTEAFF. CDR3 sequence (DNA): TGTGCCAGCAGCGTCGCGGGGTTGAACACTGAAGCTTTCTTT.

This chain uses TRBV29-1 with TRBJ2-3; TRBD2 is a possible D gene (6 bases). CDR3 length equals 14 residues. V was pared by 4 bases and J by 5 bases, with 16 bases between. Germline V lookup: CDR1 SQVTM, CDR2 ANQGSEA. The CDR3 sequence: CSVVGRGGGDTQYF. The DNA for the CDR3 is TGCAGCGTTGTTGGGCGGGGTGGCGGAGATACGCAGTATTTT.

The genes are TRBV7-8 and TRBJ1-5; 8 bases are a match to TRBD1. V gave up 2 bases and J gave up 0 bases; unmatched junction bases: 6. This CDR3 region has 17 residues. Germline CDR1 and CDR2: SGHVS and FQNEAQ. Here the CDR3 reads CASSLSGQGHSNQPQHF. The DNA for the CDR3 is TGTGCCAGCAGCTTATCCGGACAGGGCCATAGCAATCAGCCCCAGCATTTT. Together with reference TRBV7-8 and TRBJ1-5, the CDR3 gives the full variable domain: GAGVSQSPRYKVAKRGQDVALRCDPISGHVSLFWYQQALGQGPEFLTYFQNEAQLDKSGLPSDRFFAERPEGSVSTLKIQRTQQEDSAVYLCASSLSGQGHSNQPQHFGDGTRLSIL.